This T cell receptor beta chain originates from a study of a mutant IDH1 vaccine in newly diagnosed glioma. Libraries were prepared by immunoSEQ multiplex PCR; TCRdb keeps only in-frame clonotypes and omits some of them. The repertoire holds roughly 30,000 clones, with approximately 83% as singletons. With regard to this clone: Its target is unknown.

Trimming pared 3 bases from V and 3 bases from J, leaving 15 bases between. The CDR3 spans 16 residues. The germline CDR1 and CDR2 sequences are MNHNS and SASEGT. As for time point: week 47, end of study. The vaccine gave 300 ug of a 20-mer mutant IDH1 peptide subcutaneously per dose. This sequence was found in a man younger than 40 with glioma. The input for sequencing was PBMCs, taken from a glioma patient whose treatment included an IDH1 peptide vaccine. The rearrangement joins TRBV6-1 to TRBJ1-3; possible D gene TRBD1, 5 bases. Written as DNA, the CDR3 is TGTGCCAGCAGTGACGAGGCGGGGGTCGGTGGAAACACCATATATTTT. Protein product: CASSDEAGVGGNTIYF.